This T cell receptor (beta chain) was found in a study of T cell changes during pregnancy in multiple sclerosis. Germline values: CDR1 SGDLS, CDR2 YYNGEE. V was pared by 5 bases and J by 4 bases, with 11 bases of the junction left unmatched. This CDR3 has 15 residues. Clones were read by immunoSEQ multiplex PCR, and TCRdb kept only the in-frame ones, dropping some. The sample holds some 120,000 clones, approximately 90% seen once. The chain couples TRBV9 to TRBJ2-7, with TRBD2 matching 8 bases. The specimen comprised peripheral blood, sampled in the third trimester of pregnancy. This sequence was found in a female donor with multiple sclerosis, enrolled in a pregnancy study. The CDR3 DNA follows: TGTGCCAGCAGTGCCAAAGCGGGAGTGGAATACGAGCAGTACTTC. This translates into CASSAKAGVEYEQYF.